Below are 26 T cell receptor beta chains sequenced from a single sample in a study of blood T cell repertoires in COVID-19. Method: immunoSEQ multiplex PCR; TCRdb's copy keeps in-frame clones and lacks some. The sample carries 15,000 to 20,000 clones, 90% to 95% recorded once. The sample consisted of peripheral blood. These receptors were collected from a human donor in a cohort sampled during active COVID-19.

This chain connects TRBV4-2 to TRBJ2-2; TRBD2 agrees at 8 bases. CDR1 and CDR2 from the germline V gene are LGHNA and YNFKEQ. This CDR3 comprises 16 residues. The V gene end was trimmed by 1 base and the J gene end by 1 base; junction bases not matched to a gene: 2. The CDR3 spells CASSQGLAGNTGELFF. The DNA of the CDR3 is TGTGCCAGCAGCCAAGGGCTAGCGGGGAACACCGGGGAGCTGTTTTTT.

CDR3 amino acids: CAWSAPTVGGRGYEQYF. CDR3 coding DNA: TGTGCCTGGAGTGCCCCCACAGTCGGGGGTAGAGGCTACGAGCAGTACTTC. The V and J genes are TRBV30 and TRBJ2-7; TRBD2 is a possible D gene (6 bases). This CDR3 has 17 amino acids. V lost 1 base and J lost 3, with 22 bases in between. Per germline, CDR1 GTSNPN and CDR2 SVGIG (reference sequence).

The chain is built from TRBV4-2 and TRBJ2-3; D possibly corresponds to TRBD2 (6 bases). The CDR3 is 15 residues long. The V end lost 4 bases, the J end lost 1 base, and 12 bases lay between the germline ends. In germline, CDR1 is LGHNA, CDR2 YNFKEQ. The CDR3 reads CASSRRPGGTDTQYF. CDR3 bases: TGTGCCAGCAGCCGGAGGCCGGGGGGCACAGATACGCAGTATTTT.

The chain uses TRBV10-1 and TRBJ2-2; 7 bases fit TRBD1. The CDR3 runs to 16 residues. After removal of 6 bases from V and 4 bases from J, the junction contained 11 bases not matched to a gene. Germline-derived CDR1 and CDR2 are WNHNN and SYGVQD (reference sequence). The CDR3 spells CASSPFGQERTGELFF. CDR3 DNA sequence: TGCGCCAGCAGCCCCTTCGGACAGGAGCGCACCGGGGAGCTGTTTTTT.

Regarding this clone: Relative to the germline gene, one junction end is altered; a read error may explain this. V usage is TRBV7-7 and J usage is TRBJ1-5; perhaps TRBD1 as D (5 bases). Germline-derived CDR1 and CDR2 are SSHAT and FNYEAQ (reference sequence). This CDR3 has 16 amino acids. CDR3: CASSFRPQANNQPQHF. CDR3 nucleotide sequence: TGTGCTAGCAGTTTTCGCCCACAGGCTAACAATCAGCCCCAGCATTTT. The complete variable domain, with remaining parts taken from reference TRBV7-7 and TRBJ1-5, reads GAGVSQSPRYKVTKRGQDVTLRCDPISSHATLYWYQQALGQGPEFLTYFNYEAQPDKSGLPSDRFSAERPEGSISTLTIQRTEQRDSAMYRCASSFRPQANNQPQHFGDGTRLSIL.

This chain joins TRBV5-4 and TRBJ1-2, with D possibly being TRBD1 (6 bases). The CDR3 is 15 amino acids. Germline CDR1 reads SGHNT; CDR2 reads YYREEE (reference sequence). Between the trimmed V and J ends, which lost 1 base and 2 bases, there was a span of 12 bases. Written as DNA, the CDR3 is TGTGCCAGCAGCTTGCCCGAGGACAGCAACTATGGCTACACCTTC. Amino acid sequence: CASSLPEDSNYGYTF. The variable domain in full, with the rest retrieved from reference TRBV5-4 and TRBJ1-2, is ETGVTQSPTHLIKTRGQQVTLRCSSQSGHNTVSWYQQALGQGPQFIFQYYREEENGRGNFPPRFSGLQFPNYSSELNVNALELDDSALYLCASSLPEDSNYGYTFGSGTRLTVV.

The chain employs TRBV27 and TRBJ1-2; D uncertain. Trimming cost V 6 bases and J 3 bases, with 14 bases left between them. The CDR3 runs to 14 residues. Per germline, CDR1 MNHEY and CDR2 SMNVEV (reference sequence). The CDR3 coding sequence is TGTGCCAGCAGGGGTGCGGGAGAACACTATGGCTACACCTTC. It specifies CASRGAGEHYGYTF.

CDR3 DNA: TGTGCCAGTAGTATAGATCTATCAGGAATTTGGGCATCAGAGACCCAGTACTTC. Protein sequence: CASSIDLSGIWASETQYF. This rearrangement joins TRBV19 to TRBJ2-5; the D is unclear. Germline lookup yields CDR1 LNHDA and CDR2 SQIVND (reference sequence). The length of the CDR3 is 18 residues. V was clipped by 0 bases and J by 4 bases, with 21 bases between them.

This clone has a single count. This chain joins TRBV6-5 and TRBJ2-2, with unresolved D. Trimming removed 2 bases at V and 2 bases at J, with 9 bases between. The CDR3 contains 15 residues. CDR1 is MNHEY, CDR2 SVGAGI, per germline. The CDR3 sequence: CASSYRRLNTGELFF. CDR3 bases: TGTGCCAGCAGTTACCGGCGGCTAAACACCGGGGAGCTGTTTTTT.

This clone was seen just once. This chain uses TRBV19 with TRBJ2-3; 7 positions agree with TRBD1. V was pared by 4 bases and J by 0 bases, with 7 bases of the junction left unmatched. The CDR3 consists of 16 residues. The germline V gene encodes CDR1 LNHDA and CDR2 SQIVND (reference sequence). CDR3 loop: CASSNRGRVSTDTQYF. CDR3 DNA: TGTGCCAGTAGTAACAGGGGAAGGGTGAGCACAGATACGCAGTATTTT.

The chain carries TRBV7-3 and TRBJ1-1; D is unclear. Germline CDR1 reads SGHTA; CDR2 reads FQGTGA. Trimming stripped 5 bases from V and 7 bases from J, with 14 bases between. This CDR3 is 13 amino acids long. CDR3 bases: TGTGCCAGCAGCCAGCGGCCGTATATTGAAGCTTTCTTT. Its protein product is CASSQRPYIEAFF.

V and J are TRBV30 and TRBJ1-3; the match to TRBD1 covers 8 bases. The CDR3 has 14 amino acids. Losses at the gene ends were 2 bases for V and 5 bases for J; bases not matched to a gene: 5. Per the germline V gene, CDR1 is GTSNPN and CDR2 is SVGIG (reference sequence). Written as DNA, the CDR3 is TGTGCCTGGAGTATCGGACAGGGACGAAACACCATATATTTT. Translation gives CAWSIGQGRNTIYF.

This sequence joins TRBV6-4 and TRBJ1-2; 10 nucleotides agree with TRBD1. Germline lookup yields CDR1 MRHNA and CDR2 SNTAGT. The CDR3 runs to 15 residues. V lost 8 bases, J lost 7 bases, and 13 bases stayed unmatched. The CDR3 DNA follows: TGTGCCAGCCGGATGACAGGGGGCCCAAGCGGTGGCTACACCTTC. Its protein is CASRMTGGPSGGYTF.

The chain combines TRBV27 with TRBJ1-3; 7 nucleotides agree with TRBD1. J was trimmed by 6 bases and V by 6 bases; bases with no gene match: 11. There are 15 residues in the CDR3. The germline V gene encodes CDR1 MNHEY and CDR2 SMNVEV (reference sequence). This chain's CDR3 is CASRSGQGVENTIYF. The DNA of the CDR3 is TGTGCCAGCAGAAGTGGGCAGGGGGTGGAAAACACCATATATTTT.

This clone is labeled large (0.1 to 1%). The chain carries TRBV11-3 and TRBJ2-7; a possible D gene is TRBD2 (7 bases). Germline-derived CDR1 and CDR2 are SGHNT and YENEEA. The CDR3 consists of 18 residues. V was clipped by 2 bases and J by 4 bases, with 24 bases between them. CDR3 in DNA: TGTGCCAGCAGCTTACTTGGGGGGGCTACAATTTCGCCTTACGAGCAGTACTTC. It yields the protein CASSLLGGATISPYEQYF.

The chain uses TRBV6-1 and TRBJ1-2, with D unresolved. Germline V gene sequence: CDR1 MNHNS, CDR2 SASEGT. The CDR3 extends over 14 amino acids. Trimming took off 3 bases at V and 8 bases at J, with 16 bases between the two ends. The CDR3 DNA sequence: TGTGCCAGCAGTGATGGGTTTTCGGGGAACGGCTACACCTTC. Encoded protein: CASSDGFSGNGYTF.

The V gene is TRBV2, the J gene TRBJ1-1; D unresolved. This CDR3 spans 15 amino acids. Germline values: CDR1 SNHLY, CDR2 FYNNEI. The CDR3 DNA sequence: TGTGCGTCAGCTAATGCTCGCGGCGGGAACACTGAAGCTTTCTTT. This sequence encodes CASANARGGNTEAFF.

The V call is TRBV2, the J call TRBJ1-2, with D possibly matching TRBD1 (5 bases). Germline loops: CDR1 SNHLY, CDR2 FYNNEI. V lost 4 bases and J lost 2, with 11 bases in between. The CDR3 runs to 14 residues. CDR3 residues: CASSGMGLNYGYTF. Written as DNA, the CDR3 is TGTGCCAGCAGTGGTATGGGACTAAACTATGGCTACACCTTC.

V is TRBV4-1 and J is TRBJ2-1, with TRBD1 as a possible D gene (6 bases). V lost 0 bases to trimming and J lost 4 bases, with 10 bases between them. In germline, CDR1 is MGHRA, CDR2 YSYEKL. This CDR3 comprises 15 residues. CDR3 loop: CASSQDRDTYNEQFF. In nucleotides, the CDR3 is TGCGCCAGCAGCCAAGACCGGGACACATACAATGAGCAGTTCTTC.

V and J are TRBV29-1 and TRBJ1-2, with D perhaps matching TRBD1 (6 bases). Deletions cut 6 bases from V and 4 bases from J, with 15 bases between. CDR3 size: 13 residues. CDR1 and CDR2 (germline): SQVTM, ANQGSEA. CDR3 sequence: CSVGQTVGYGYTF. CDR3 sequence (DNA): TGCAGCGTCGGACAGACAGTAGGCTATGGCTACACCTTC.

V usage is TRBV7-8 and J usage is TRBJ1-2, with no clear D. The CDR3 runs to 12 residues. Germline V lookup: CDR1 SGHVS, CDR2 FQNEAQ. The V gene lost 3 bases and the J gene lost 8 bases, with 10 bases spanning the gap. CDR3 amino acids: CASSLERGGYTF. The CDR3 nucleotides read TGTGCCAGCAGCTTGGAAAGAGGAGGCTACACCTTC.

The rearrangement joins TRBV9 to TRBJ1-1; D gene ambiguous. The V end lost 1 base, the J end lost 0 bases, and 13 bases lay between the germline ends. The CDR3 consists of 16 residues. Germline V gene data show CDR1 as SGDLS and CDR2 as YYNGEE. The CDR3 is CASSVTPSVVNTEAFF. The CDR3 DNA reads as TGTGCCAGCAGCGTAACGCCGAGCGTTGTGAACACTGAAGCTTTCTTT. The variable domain in full, completed from reference TRBV9 and TRBJ1-1, reads DSGVTQTPKHLITATGQRVTLRCSPRSGDLSVYWYQQSLDQGLQFLIQYYNGEERAKGNILERFSAQQFPDLHSELNLSSLELGDSALYFCASSVTPSVVNTEAFFGQGTRLTVV.

The V call is TRBV4-3, the J call TRBJ2-1; perhaps TRBD2 as D (5 bases). Trimming stripped 0 bases from V and 5 bases from J, with 11 bases between. CDR3 length equals 15 residues. The V gene's germline CDR1 is LGHNA and CDR2 YSLEER. CDR3 loop: CASSQDRLANNEQFF. The DNA for the CDR3 is TGCGCCAGCAGCCAAGATCGGCTAGCCAACAATGAGCAGTTCTTC.

In this sample, this clone turned up once. The CDR3 region is CASSHTAGSTSYEQYF. In DNA, the CDR3 is TGCGCCAGCAGCCATACAGCGGGGTCGACATCCTACGAGCAGTACTTC. The chain employs TRBV4-3 and TRBJ2-7; the match to TRBD2 covers 7 bases. This CDR3 contains 16 residues. Germline V gene sequence: CDR1 LGHNA, CDR2 YSLEER. V was clipped by 3 bases and J by 1 base; unmatched bases: 9.

The J gene is TRBJ2-1, the V gene TRBV19; possibly TRBD2 for D (6 bases). Trimming took off 5 bases at V and 4 bases at J, with 12 bases between the two ends. The CDR3 is made up of 14 amino acids. Germline V gene lookup returns CDR1 LNHDA and CDR2 SQIVND (reference sequence). This chain's CDR3 is CASSPGLFYNEQFF. In DNA form, the CDR3 reads TGTGCCAGTAGTCCGGGACTCTTTTACAATGAGCAGTTCTTC.

The chain carries TRBV2 and TRBJ2-7; 10 bases match TRBD1. Trimming removed 9 bases from V and 2 bases from J; junction bases left unmatched: 7. Germline values: CDR1 SNHLY, CDR2 FYNNEI. This CDR3 region has 14 residues. The CDR3 nucleotides are TGTGCCAGGGACCGAGGACAGGGGGCCTACGAGCAGTACTTC. Protein sequence: CARDRGQGAYEQYF. The complete variable domain, with remaining parts taken from reference TRBV2 and TRBJ2-7, reads EPEVTQTPSHQVTQMGQEVILRCVPISNHLYFYWYRQILGQKVEFLVSFYNNEISEKSEIFDDQFSVERPDGSNFTLKIRSTKLEDSAMYFCARDRGQGAYEQYFGPGTRLTVT.